Presented here are 3 T cell receptor beta chains from one specimen sequenced in a study of shared clonotypes between healthy human individuals. Sequencing used immunoSEQ multiplex PCR; TCRdb keeps in-frame clones, though not all of them. The table has some 2,500,000 clones, more than 85% seen once. Source material: naive CD4+ T cells from PBMCs. The subset denotes: CD45RA+ positively selected. The receptors here all came from a man younger than 30 in good health. Some clones in this sample may be carry-over from other donors' samples.

The V call is TRBV28, the J call TRBJ1-1; D gene ambiguous. The CDR3 spans 15 residues. V was trimmed by 7 bases and J by 0 bases, leaving 15 bases between them. Germline lookup yields CDR1 MDHEN and CDR2 SYDVKM. CDR3 coding DNA: TGTGCCAGCATCGGGAGGGTCCTTTTGAACACTGAAGCTTTCTTT. This codes for CASIGRVLLNTEAFF.

J is TRBJ1-1 and V is TRBV12-2. TRBV12-2 constitutes a pseudogene. There are 19 residues in the CDR3. DNA of the CDR3: TGTGCAAGTCGCTTAAGAAGGGTAATTTGGGTCAGGGAGGAGACTGAAGCTTTCTTT. Translated, it gives CASRLRRVIWVREETEAFF.

The DNA of the CDR3 is TGTGCCATTCGGGACTCCTTCGGGGAAGAGCAGTTCTTC. It translates to CAIRDSFGEEQFF. The chain carries TRBV10-3 and TRBJ2-1; tentatively, D is TRBD2 (6 bases). V lost 9 bases and J lost 10, with 19 bases in between. The CDR3 totals 13 residues. The germline CDR1 and CDR2 sequences are ENHRY and SYGVKD.